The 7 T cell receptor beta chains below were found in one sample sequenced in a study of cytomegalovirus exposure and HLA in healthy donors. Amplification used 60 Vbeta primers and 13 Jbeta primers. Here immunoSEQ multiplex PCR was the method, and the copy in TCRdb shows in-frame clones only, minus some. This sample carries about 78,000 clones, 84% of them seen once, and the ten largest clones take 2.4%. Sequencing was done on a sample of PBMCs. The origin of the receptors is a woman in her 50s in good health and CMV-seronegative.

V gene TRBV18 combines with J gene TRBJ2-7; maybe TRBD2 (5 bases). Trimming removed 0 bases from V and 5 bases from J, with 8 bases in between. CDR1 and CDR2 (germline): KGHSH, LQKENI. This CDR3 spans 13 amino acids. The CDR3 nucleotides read TGTGCCAGCTCACCACCCCTCGGGGACGAGCAGTACTTC. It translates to CASSPPLGDEQYF.

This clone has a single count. The CDR3 bases are TGTGCCAGCAGCCTGAGGCGTAGCAATCAGCCCCAGCATTTT. It specifies CASSLRRSNQPQHF. The chain employs TRBV13 and TRBJ1-5; D uncertain. The CDR3 has 14 residues. Trimming pared 5 bases from V and 0 bases from J, leaving 8 bases between. Germline lookup yields CDR1 PRHDT and CDR2 FYEKMQ (reference sequence).

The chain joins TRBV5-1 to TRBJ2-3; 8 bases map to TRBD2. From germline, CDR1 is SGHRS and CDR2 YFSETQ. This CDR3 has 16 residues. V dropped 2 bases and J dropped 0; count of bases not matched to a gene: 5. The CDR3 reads CASSLKTSVSTDTQYF. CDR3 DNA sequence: TGCGCCAGCAGCTTAAAGACTAGCGTTAGCACAGATACGCAGTATTTT.

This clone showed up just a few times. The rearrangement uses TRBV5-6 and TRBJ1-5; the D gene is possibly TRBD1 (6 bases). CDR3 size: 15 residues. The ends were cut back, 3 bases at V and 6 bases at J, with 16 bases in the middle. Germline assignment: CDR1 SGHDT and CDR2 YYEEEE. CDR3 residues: CASSSLQGSGQPQHF. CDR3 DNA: TGTGCCAGCAGCTCCCTACAGGGTTCAGGTCAGCCCCAGCATTTT. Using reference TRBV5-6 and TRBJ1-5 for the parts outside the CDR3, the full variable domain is DAGVTQSPTHLIKTRGQQVTLRCSPKSGHDTVSWYQQALGQGPQFIFQYYEEEERQRGNFPDRFSGHQFPNYSSELNVNALLLGDSALYLCASSSLQGSGQPQHFGDGTRLSIL.

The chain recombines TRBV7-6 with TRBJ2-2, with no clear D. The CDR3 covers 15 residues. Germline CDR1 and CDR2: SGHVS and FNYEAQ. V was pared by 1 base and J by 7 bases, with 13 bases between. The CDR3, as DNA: TGTGCCAGCAGCTTAGTTTTCGGTAACGGCGGGGAGCTGTTTTTT. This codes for CASSLVFGNGGELFF. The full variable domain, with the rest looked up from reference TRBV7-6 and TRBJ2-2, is GAGVSQSPRYKVTKRGQDVALRCDPISGHVSLYWYRQALGQGPEFLTYFNYEAQQDKSGLPNDRFSAERPEGSISTLTIQRTEQRDSAMYRCASSLVFGNGGELFFGEGSRLTVL.

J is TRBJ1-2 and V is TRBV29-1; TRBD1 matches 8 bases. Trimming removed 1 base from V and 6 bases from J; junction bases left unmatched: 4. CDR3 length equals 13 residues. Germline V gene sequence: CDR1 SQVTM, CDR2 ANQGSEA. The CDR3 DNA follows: TGCAGCGTTGAAGGGGACAGGATTAATGGCTACACCTTC. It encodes CSVEGDRINGYTF.

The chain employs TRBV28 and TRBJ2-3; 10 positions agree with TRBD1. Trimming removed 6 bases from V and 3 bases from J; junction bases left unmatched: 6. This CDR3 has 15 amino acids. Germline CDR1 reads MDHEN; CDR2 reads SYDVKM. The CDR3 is CASSPGTGVTDTQYF. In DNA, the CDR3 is TGTGCCAGCAGCCCCGGGACAGGGGTAACAGATACGCAGTATTTT. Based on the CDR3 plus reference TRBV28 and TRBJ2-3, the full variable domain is DVKVTQSSRYLVKRTGEKVFLECVQDMDHENMFWYRQDPGLGLRLIYFSYDVKMKEKGDIPEGYSVSREKKERFSLILESASTNQTSMYLCASSPGTGVTDTQYFGPGTRLTVL.